The T cell receptor (beta chain) described here comes from a study of patients and donors after allogeneic stem cell transplantation. This clonotype was counted a few times. TCRdb used MiXCR to reprocess the RT-PCR reads, holding one entry per CDR3 protein. Here the sample spans approximately 200,000 distinct CDR3 sequences, around two fifths being singletons. This clonotype was obtained from a human donor who was either an allogeneic HSCT recipient or a stem cell or donor lymphocyte infusion donor (not recorded which). It is not recorded whose cells these are; they may come from a transplant donor. Source material: blood, either unsorted or a sorted T cell fraction (not recorded which).

CDR3 amino acids: CASSPGERETQYF. DNA of the CDR3: TGTGCCAGCTCACCGGGGGAGCGAGAGACCCAGTACTTC. This chain links TRBV18 with TRBJ2-5; D could derive from TRBD1 or TRBD2 (5 bases each). V lost 3 bases, J lost 4 bases, and 9 bases lay in between. Germline-derived CDR1 and CDR2 are KGHSH and LQKENI. The CDR3 has 13 residues.